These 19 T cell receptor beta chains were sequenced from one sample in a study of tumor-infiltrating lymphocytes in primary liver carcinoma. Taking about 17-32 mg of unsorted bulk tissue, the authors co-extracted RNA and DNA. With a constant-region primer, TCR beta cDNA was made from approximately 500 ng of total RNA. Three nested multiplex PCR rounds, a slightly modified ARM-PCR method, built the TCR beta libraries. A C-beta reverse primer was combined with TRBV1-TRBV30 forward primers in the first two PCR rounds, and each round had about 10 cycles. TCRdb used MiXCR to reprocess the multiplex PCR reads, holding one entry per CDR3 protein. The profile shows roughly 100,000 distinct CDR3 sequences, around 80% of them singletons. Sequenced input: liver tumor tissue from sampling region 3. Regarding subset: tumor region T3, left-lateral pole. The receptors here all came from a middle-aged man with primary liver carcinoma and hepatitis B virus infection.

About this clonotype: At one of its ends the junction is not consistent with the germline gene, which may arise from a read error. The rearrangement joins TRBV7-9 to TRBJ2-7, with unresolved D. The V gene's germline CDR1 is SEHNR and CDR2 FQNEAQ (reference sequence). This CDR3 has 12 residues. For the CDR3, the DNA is TGTGCCAGCAGCCTCGCTGAATACGAGCAATACTTC. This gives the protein CASSLAEYEQYF.

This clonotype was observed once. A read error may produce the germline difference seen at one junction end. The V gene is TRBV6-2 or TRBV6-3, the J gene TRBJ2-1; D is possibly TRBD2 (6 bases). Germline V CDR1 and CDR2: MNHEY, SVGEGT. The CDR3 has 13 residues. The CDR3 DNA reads TGTGCCAGCAGGACTATCGGGAGAACTGAGAAGTTCTTC. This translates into CASRTIGRTEKFF.

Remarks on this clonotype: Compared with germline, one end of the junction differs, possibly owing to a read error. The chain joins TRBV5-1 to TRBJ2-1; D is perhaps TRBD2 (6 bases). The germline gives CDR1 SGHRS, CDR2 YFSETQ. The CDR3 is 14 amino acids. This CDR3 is CASSFSGAYNEQIF. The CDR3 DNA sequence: TGCGCCAGCAGCTTTTCGGGAGCGTACAATGAACAGATCTTC.

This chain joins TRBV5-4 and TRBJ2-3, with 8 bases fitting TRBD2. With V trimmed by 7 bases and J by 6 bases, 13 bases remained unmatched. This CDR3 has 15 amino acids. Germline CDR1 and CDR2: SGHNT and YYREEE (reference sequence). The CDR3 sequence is CASGLQAGETDTQYF. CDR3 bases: TGTGCCAGCGGCCTGCAAGCGGGGGAGACGGATACGCAGTATTTT.

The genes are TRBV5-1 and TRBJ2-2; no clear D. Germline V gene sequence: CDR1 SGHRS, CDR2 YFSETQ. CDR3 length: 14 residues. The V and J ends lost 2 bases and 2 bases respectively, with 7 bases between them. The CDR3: CASSLGPNTGELFF. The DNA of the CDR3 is TGCGCCAGCAGCTTAGGACCCAACACCGGGGAGCTGTTTTTT.

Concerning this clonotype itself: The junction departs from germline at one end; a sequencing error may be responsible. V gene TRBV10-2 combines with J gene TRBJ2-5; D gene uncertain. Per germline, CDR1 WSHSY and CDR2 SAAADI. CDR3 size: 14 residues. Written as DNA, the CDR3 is TGCACCAGCGCTGGTAGTTCCAGACAAGAGACCCAGTACTTC. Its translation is CTSAGSSRQETQYF.

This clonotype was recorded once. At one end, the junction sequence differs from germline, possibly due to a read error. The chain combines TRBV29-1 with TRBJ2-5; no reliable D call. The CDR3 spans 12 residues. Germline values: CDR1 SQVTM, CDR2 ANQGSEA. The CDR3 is CSVGVSSETQYF. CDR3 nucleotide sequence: TGCAGTGTTGGGGTTTCCAGTGAGACCCAGTACTTC. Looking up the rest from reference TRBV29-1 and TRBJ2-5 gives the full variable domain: SAVISQKPSRDICQRGTSLTIQCQVDSQVTMMFWYRQQPGQSLTLIATANQGSEATYESGFVIDKFPISRPNLTFSTLTVSNMSPEDSSIYLCSVGVSSETQYFGPGTRLLVL.

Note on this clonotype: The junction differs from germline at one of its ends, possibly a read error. In DNA, the CDR3 is TGTGCCAGTAGCTTAACTAGCGGTCTAGCGGGAGAGTCTGGCCACAATGAGCAGTTCTTC. Translating it yields CASSLTSGLAGESGHNEQFF. This chain uses TRBV7-3 with TRBJ2-1, with 10 nucleotides matching TRBD2. CDR1 is SGHTA, CDR2 FQGTGA, per germline. The CDR3 is 20 amino acids.

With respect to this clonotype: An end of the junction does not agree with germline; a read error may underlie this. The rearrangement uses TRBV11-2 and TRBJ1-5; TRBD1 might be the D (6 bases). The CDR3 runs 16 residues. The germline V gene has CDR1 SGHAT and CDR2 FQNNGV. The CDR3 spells CASCLKGGLTNQPHHF. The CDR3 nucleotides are TGCGCCAGCTGCCTAAAAGGGGGACTGACGAATCAGCCCCACCATTTT.

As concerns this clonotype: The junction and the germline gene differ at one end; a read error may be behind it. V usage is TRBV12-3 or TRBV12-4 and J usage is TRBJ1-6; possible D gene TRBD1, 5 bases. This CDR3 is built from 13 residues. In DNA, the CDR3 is TGTGACAGCAGTTTGACAGCGAGGTCACCCCTCCACTTT. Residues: CDSSLTARSPLHF.

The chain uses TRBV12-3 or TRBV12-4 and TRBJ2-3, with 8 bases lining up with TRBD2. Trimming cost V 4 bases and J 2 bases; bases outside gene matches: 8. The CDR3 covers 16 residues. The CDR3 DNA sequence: TGTGCCAGCAGTTCGATGACTAGCGTGGTCACAGATACGCAGTATTTT. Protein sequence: CASSSMTSVVTDTQYF.

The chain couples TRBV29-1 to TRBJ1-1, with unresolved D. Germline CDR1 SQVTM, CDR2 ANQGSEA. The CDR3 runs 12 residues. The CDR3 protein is CNVEGGLSEAFF. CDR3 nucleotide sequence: TGCAATGTTGAGGGAGGGTTATCTGAAGCTTTCTTT.

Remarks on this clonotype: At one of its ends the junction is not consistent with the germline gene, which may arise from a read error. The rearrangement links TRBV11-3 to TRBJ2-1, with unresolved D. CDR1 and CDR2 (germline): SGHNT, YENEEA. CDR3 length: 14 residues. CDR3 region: CANSLCVLNNEQFF. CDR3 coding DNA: TGTGCCAACAGCTTATGCGTCTTGAACAATGAGCAGTTCTTC. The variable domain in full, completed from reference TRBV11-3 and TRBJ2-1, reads EAGVVQSPRYKIIEKKQPVAFWCNPISGHNTLYWYLQNLGQGPELLIRYENEEAVDDSQLPKDRFSAERLKGVDSTLKIQPAELGDSAVYLCANSLCVLNNEQFFGPGTRLTVL.

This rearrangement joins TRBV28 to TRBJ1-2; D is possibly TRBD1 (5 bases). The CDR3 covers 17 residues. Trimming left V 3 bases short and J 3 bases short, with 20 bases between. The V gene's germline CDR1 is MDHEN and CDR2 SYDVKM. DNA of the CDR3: TGTGCCAGCAGTTTCGCCGGTGCAGGGATTCTCTACTATGGCTACACCTTC. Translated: CASSFAGAGILYYGYTF.

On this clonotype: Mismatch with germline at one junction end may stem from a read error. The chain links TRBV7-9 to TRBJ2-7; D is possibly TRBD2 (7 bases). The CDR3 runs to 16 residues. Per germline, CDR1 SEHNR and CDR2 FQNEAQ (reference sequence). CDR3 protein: CASTKVPEQGGYEQYF. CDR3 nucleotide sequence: TGTGCCAGCACCAAGGTTCCGGAACAGGGAGGGTACGAGCAATACTTC.

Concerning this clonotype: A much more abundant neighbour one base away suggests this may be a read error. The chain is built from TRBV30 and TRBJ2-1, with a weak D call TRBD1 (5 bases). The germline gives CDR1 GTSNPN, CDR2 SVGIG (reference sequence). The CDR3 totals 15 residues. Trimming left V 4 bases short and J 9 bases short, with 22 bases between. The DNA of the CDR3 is TGTGCCTGGAAAGGGGTTGACCTAGGGTGGGGTGAGCAGTTCTTC. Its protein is CAWKGVDLGWGEQFF.

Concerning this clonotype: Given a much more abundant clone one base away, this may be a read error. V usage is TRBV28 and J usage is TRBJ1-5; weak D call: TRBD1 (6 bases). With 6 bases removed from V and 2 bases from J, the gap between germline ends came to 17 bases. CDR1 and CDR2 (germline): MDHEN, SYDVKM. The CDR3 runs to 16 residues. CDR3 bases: TGTGCCAGCAGCCTAGGGTGGGGGGCTTGCAATCAGCCCCAGCATTTT. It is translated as CASSLGWGACNQPQHF. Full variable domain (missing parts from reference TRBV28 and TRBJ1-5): DVKVTQSSRYLVKRTGEKVFLECVQDMDHENMFWYRQDPGLGLRLIYFSYDVKMKEKGDIPEGYSVSREKKERFSLILESASTNQTSMYLCASSLGWGACNQPQHFGDGTRLSIL.

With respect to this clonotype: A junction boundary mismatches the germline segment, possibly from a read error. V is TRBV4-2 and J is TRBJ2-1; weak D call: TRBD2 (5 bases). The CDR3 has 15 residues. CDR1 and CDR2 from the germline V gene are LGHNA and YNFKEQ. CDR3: CTSSQDFGEGIEQFF. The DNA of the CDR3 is TGTACCAGCAGCCAAGATTTCGGAGAGGGAATTGAGCAGTTCTTC.

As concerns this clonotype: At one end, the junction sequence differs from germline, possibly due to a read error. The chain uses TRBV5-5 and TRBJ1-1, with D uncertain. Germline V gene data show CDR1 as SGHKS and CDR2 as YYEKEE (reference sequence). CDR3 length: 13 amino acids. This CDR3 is CASSFVTYAEAFF. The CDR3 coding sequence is TGTGCCAGTAGCTTTGTGACCTACGCTGAAGCTTTCTTT.